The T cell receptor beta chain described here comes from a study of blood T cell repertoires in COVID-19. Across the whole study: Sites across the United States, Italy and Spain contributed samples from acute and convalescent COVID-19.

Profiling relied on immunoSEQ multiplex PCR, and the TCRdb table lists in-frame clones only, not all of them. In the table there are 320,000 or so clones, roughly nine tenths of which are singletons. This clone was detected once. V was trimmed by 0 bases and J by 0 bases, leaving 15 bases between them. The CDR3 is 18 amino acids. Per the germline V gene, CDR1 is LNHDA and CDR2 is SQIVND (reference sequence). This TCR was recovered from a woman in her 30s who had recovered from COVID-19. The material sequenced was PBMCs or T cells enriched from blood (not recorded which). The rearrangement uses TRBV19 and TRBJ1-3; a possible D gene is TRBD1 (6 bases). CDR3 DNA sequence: TGTGCCAGTAGTATAGACCGGGGGGCCCGCTACTCTGGAAACACCATATATTTT. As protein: CASSIDRGARYSGNTIYF. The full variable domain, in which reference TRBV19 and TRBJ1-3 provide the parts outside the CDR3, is DGGITQSPKYLFRKEGQNVTLSCEQNLNHDAMYWYRQDPGQGLRLIYYSQIVNDFQKGDIAEGYSVSREKKESFPLTVTSAQKNPTAFYLCASSIDRGARYSGNTIYFGEGSWLTVV.